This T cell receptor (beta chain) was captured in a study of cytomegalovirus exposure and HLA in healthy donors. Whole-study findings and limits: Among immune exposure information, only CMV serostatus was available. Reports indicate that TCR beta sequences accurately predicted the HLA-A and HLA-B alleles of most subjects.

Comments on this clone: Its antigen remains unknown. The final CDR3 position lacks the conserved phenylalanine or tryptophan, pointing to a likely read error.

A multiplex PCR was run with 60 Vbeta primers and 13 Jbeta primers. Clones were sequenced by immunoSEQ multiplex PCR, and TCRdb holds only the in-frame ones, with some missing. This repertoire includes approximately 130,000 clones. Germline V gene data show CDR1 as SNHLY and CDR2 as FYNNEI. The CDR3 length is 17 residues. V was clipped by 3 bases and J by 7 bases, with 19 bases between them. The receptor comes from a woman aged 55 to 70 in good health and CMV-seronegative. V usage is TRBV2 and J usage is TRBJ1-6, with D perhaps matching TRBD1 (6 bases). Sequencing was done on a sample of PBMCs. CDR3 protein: CASSDLGAPLGNSPLHL. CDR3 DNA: TGTGCCAGCAGTGACTTGGGGGCCCCCCTGGGAAATTCACCCCTCCACCTT.